These T cell receptor beta chains were read from a single sample in a study of shared clonotypes between healthy human individuals. Repertoires were generated with immunoSEQ multiplex PCR, while TCRdb's copy carries only in-frame clones and drops some. The data contain millions of clones, just under 95% of them singletons. The sequencing input was naive CD8+ T cells sorted from blood. The receptor source for this set is a man in his late teens or twenties in good health. Each CDR3 is given with its conserved first and last residue. A D gene is named only where the DNA matches it firmly. Not every row has a clone size; where given, it reads once, few, many or a size class.

D: TRBD2; length: 12; V: TRBV29-1; J: TRBJ2-7; size: .; DNA: TGCAGCGTTGGAGCGGGAGGTCTCGAGCAGTACTTC; CDR3: CSVGAGGLEQYF
D: TRBD1; length: 15; V: TRBV19; J: TRBJ1-1; size: once; DNA: TGTGCCAGTAGTCAGGGGGATTGGCCTAACACTGAAGCTTTCTTT; CDR3: CASSQGDWPNTEAFF
D: TRBD1; length: 14; V: TRBV27; J: TRBJ2-1; size: .; DNA: TGTGCCAGCAGTTTGGGGACAGGGTTCAATGAGCAGTTCTTC; CDR3: CASSLGTGFNEQFF
D: .; length: 16; V: TRBV14; J: TRBJ1-6; size: .; DNA: TGTGCCAGCAGCCAAGAAATCAGCTCCCTGAATTCACCCCTCCACTTT; CDR3: CASSQEISSLNSPLHF
D: .; length: 19; V: TRBV28; J: TRBJ1-5; size: .; DNA: TGTGCTAAAATGGCCGGGCCCTTCGACCCACTGTGTAGCAATCAGCCCCAGCATTTT; CDR3: CAKMAGPFDPLCSNQPQHF
D: .; length: 15; V: TRBV2; J: TRBJ1-2; size: .; DNA: TGTGCCAGCAGTGATCGTGAGGGTGCCAACTATGGCTACACCTTC; CDR3: CASSDREGANYGYTF
D: .; length: 16; V: TRBV30; J: TRBJ2-3; size: once; DNA: TGTGCCTGGAATGAAGATTTTAGCATCAGCACAGATACGCAGTATTTT; CDR3: CAWNEDFSISTDTQYF
D: TRBD2; length: 14; V: TRBV6-1; J: TRBJ2-3; size: .; DNA: TGTGCCAGCAATCTAGCGGGGGGGACAGATACGCAGTATTTT; CDR3: CASNLAGGTDTQYF
D: .; length: 15; V: TRBV7-9; J: TRBJ1-4; size: .; DNA: TGTGCCAGCAGTGGAGGCGGACAGCTGAATGAAAAACTGTTTTTT; CDR3: CASSGGGQLNEKLFF
D: .; length: 15; V: TRBV28; J: TRBJ1-1; size: .; DNA: TGTGCCAGCAGTCCTTGGACAGTCCAGAACACTGAAGCTTTCTTT; CDR3: CASSPWTVQNTEAFF
D: TRBD1; length: 14; V: TRBV11-2; J: TRBJ1-1; size: .; DNA: TGTGCCAGCAGCTTACCTAGGACAGGGACTGAAGCTTTCTTT; CDR3: CASSLPRTGTEAFF
D: .; length: 13; V: TRBV13; J: TRBJ2-5; size: .; DNA: TGTGCCAGCAGCTTAGGCCTTGGAGAGACCCAGTACTTC; CDR3: CASSLGLGETQYF
D: .; length: 13; V: TRBV28; J: TRBJ2-7; size: .; DNA: TGTGCCAGCAGTCCCGTAGGATCCTACGAGCAGTACTTC; CDR3: CASSPVGSYEQYF
D: .; length: 15; V: TRBV10-2; J: TRBJ1-5; size: .; DNA: TGCGCCAGCAGTGAGGCAGGGGTTGGCAATCAGCCCCAGCATTTT; CDR3: CASSEAGVGNQPQHF
D: TRBD1; length: 18; V: TRBV15; J: TRBJ1-2; size: .; DNA: TGTGCCACCAGCAGATCATCTCTGTCCGGGACAGGGTCTTATGGCTACACCTTC; CDR3: CATSRSSLSGTGSYGYTF
D: .; length: 13; V: TRBV19; J: TRBJ2-1; size: .; DNA: TGTGCCAGTAGTATCCCTCCTTCATGGGAGCAGTTCTTC; CDR3: CASSIPPSWEQFF